The 22 T cell receptor beta chains below come from one sample, sequenced in a study of cytomegalovirus exposure and HLA in healthy donors. A multiplex PCR was run with 60 Vbeta primers and 13 Jbeta primers. Measured with immunoSEQ multiplex PCR; TCRdb has only the in-frame clones, and not every one. This table has roughly 200,000 clones, approximately 90% appearing once. The sequenced sample was PBMCs. These receptors originate from a woman younger than 30 in good health and CMV-seronegative.

V gene TRBV2 combines with J gene TRBJ2-2; 8 nucleotides line up with TRBD1. The length of the CDR3 is 14 residues. V lost 6 bases, J lost 7 bases, and 7 bases stayed unmatched. The germline gives CDR1 SNHLY, CDR2 FYNNEI. The CDR3 loop is CASSMTGVNGELFF. Here the CDR3 DNA reads TGTGCCAGCAGCATGACAGGGGTTAACGGGGAGCTGTTTTTT.

CDR3 sequence (DNA): TGCGCCAGCAGCCTCCATATTTCCGGGACAGGGGGCGAGGGGAACTATGGCTACACCTTC. Its translation is CASSLHISGTGGEGNYGYTF. This chain joins TRBV4-1 and TRBJ1-2, with 12 bases fitting TRBD1. The ends lost 4 bases at V and 2 bases at J; junction bases unmatched: 17. Germline assignment: CDR1 MGHRA and CDR2 YSYEKL. There are 20 residues in the CDR3.

This clone occurred once. V gene TRBV2 combines with J gene TRBJ2-5; 13 bases agree with TRBD2. Germline V gene lookup returns CDR1 SNHLY and CDR2 FYNNEI. CDR3 length: 18 amino acids. Unmatched junction bases numbered 10, after V lost 6 bases and J lost 0 bases. CDR3 sequence reads: CASSRRTSGGSYQETQYF. CDR3 bases: TGTGCCAGCAGCCGAAGGACTAGCGGGGGTTCGTACCAAGAGACCCAGTACTTC.

The chain employs TRBV7-9 and TRBJ1-2; maybe TRBD1 (6 bases). Trimming took off 2 bases at V and 3 bases at J, with 10 bases between the two ends. CDR3 length: 14 residues. CDR1 and CDR2 from the germline V gene are SEHNR and FQNEAQ (reference sequence). DNA for the CDR3: TGTGCCAGCAGCTTATCGGCAGGGGACTATGGCTACACCTTC. Its translation is CASSLSAGDYGYTF. The full variable domain, completed using reference TRBV7-9 and TRBJ1-2, is DTGVSQNPRHKITKRGQNVTFRCDPISEHNRLYWYRQTLGQGPEFLTYFQNEAQLEKSRLLSDRFSAERPKGSFSTLEIQRTEQGDSAMYLCASSLSAGDYGYTFGSGTRLTVV.

The chain recombines TRBV18 with TRBJ2-1; 10 bases align to TRBD2. Germline assignment: CDR1 KGHSH and CDR2 LQKENI. The CDR3 has 17 amino acids. Trimming cost V 3 bases and J 5 bases; bases outside gene matches: 10. This CDR3 is CASSPGPGLATDNEQFF. CDR3 nucleotide sequence: TGTGCCAGCTCACCCGGTCCGGGACTAGCGACCGACAATGAGCAGTTCTTC.

This clone was detected once. The chain joins TRBV19 to TRBJ1-1; D may be TRBD1 (5 bases). The CDR3 is made up of 15 amino acids. CDR1 is LNHDA, CDR2 SQIVND, per germline (reference sequence). V lost 4 bases, J lost 1 base, and 13 bases lay in between. The CDR3 nucleotides read TGTGCCAGTAGTAACCCGGGGAGGGGGAACACTGAAGCTTTCTTT. Its translation: CASSNPGRGNTEAFF.

This clone was counted only a few times. The V gene is TRBV6-1, the J gene TRBJ1-6; D may be TRBD1 (5 bases). The germline V gene encodes CDR1 MNHNS and CDR2 SASEGT. Trimming stripped 10 bases from V and 0 bases from J, with 13 bases between. The CDR3 is 15 amino acids. CDR3 DNA: TGTGCCACCTGGGGCAGGACCTCCTATAATTCACCCCTCCACTTT. It is translated as CATWGRTSYNSPLHF.

The chain carries TRBV7-2 and TRBJ1-3; 8 bases line up with TRBD1. Looked up from germline, CDR1 is SGHTA and CDR2 is FQGNSA. Trimming at V came to 4 bases and at J to 0 bases, leaving 8 bases not matched to a gene. There are 17 residues in the CDR3. CDR3 coding DNA: TGTGCCAGCAGCTCAAAGGGACAGGTTTTCTCTGGAAACACCATATATTTT. Its translation is CASSSKGQVFSGNTIYF.

V gene TRBV7-2 combines with J gene TRBJ1-5, with no clear D. CDR1 SGHTA and CDR2 FQGNSA come from the germline V gene. The CDR3 totals 18 residues. Deletions cut 5 bases from V and 4 bases from J, with 24 bases between. The CDR3 sequence: CASSLIGPKNGRNQPQHF. The CDR3 DNA reads as TGTGCCAGCAGCCTAATAGGTCCAAAAAACGGGAGGAATCAGCCCCAGCATTTT.

The rearrangement links TRBV9 to TRBJ1-4; TRBD1 matches at 8 bases. The CDR3 is 15 amino acids. Germline values: CDR1 SGDLS, CDR2 YYNGEE. J was trimmed by 4 bases and V by 4 bases; bases with no gene match: 6. The CDR3 DNA reads TGTGCCAGCAGCACCAGGACAGGGATTAATGAAAAACTGTTTTTT. Its protein is CASSTRTGINEKLFF.

CDR3 sequence: CASSWTSGAYEQYF. In DNA, the CDR3 is TGTGCCAGCAGCTGGACTAGCGGAGCCTACGAGCAGTACTTC. The chain is built from TRBV11-1 and TRBJ2-7; 10 bases agree with TRBD2. Germline CDR1 and CDR2: SGHAT and FQDESV (reference sequence). The ends lost 4 bases at V and 2 bases at J; junction bases unmatched: 2. CDR3 length: 14 amino acids.

This chain joins TRBV19 and TRBJ1-4; possibly TRBD1 for D (5 bases). The ends were cut back, 6 bases at V and 6 bases at J, with 11 bases in the middle. The CDR3 contains 13 residues. Germline V CDR1 and CDR2: LNHDA, SQIVND (reference sequence). The CDR3 region is CASSWGGDEKLFF. The CDR3 coding sequence is TGTGCCAGTAGCTGGGGCGGTGATGAAAAACTGTTTTTT. The entire variable domain, with the rest obtained from reference TRBV19 and TRBJ1-4, is as follows: DGGITQSPKYLFRKEGQNVTLSCEQNLNHDAMYWYRQDPGQGLRLIYYSQIVNDFQKGDIAEGYSVSREKKESFPLTVTSAQKNPTAFYLCASSWGGDEKLFFGSGTQLSVL.

The chain uses TRBV4-3 and TRBJ2-7; TRBD1 aligns across 7 bases. This CDR3 contains 15 residues. The ends lost 2 bases at V and 9 bases at J; junction bases unmatched: 13. The germline CDR1 and CDR2 sequences are LGHNA and YSLEER. The CDR3 region is CASSQNTGTVEWQYF. In DNA form, the CDR3 reads TGCGCCAGCAGCCAAAATACCGGGACAGTGGAGTGGCAGTACTTC.

The J gene is TRBJ2-5, the V gene TRBV29-1, with unresolved D. The CDR3 sequence is 10 residues long. The V and J ends lost 6 bases and 5 bases respectively, with 7 bases between them. CDR1 is SQVTM and CDR2 is ANQGSEA in the germline V gene. CDR3 region: CSVSRETQYF. The CDR3 DNA sequence: TGCAGCGTCTCTCGGGAGACCCAGTACTTC.

CDR3 nucleotides: TGTGCCATCCCGCACTACAGGGGATCCTACAATGAGCAGTTCTTC. Translating it yields CAIPHYRGSYNEQFF. V usage is TRBV2 and J usage is TRBJ2-1; the match to TRBD1 covers 7 bases. After removal of 10 bases from V and 1 base from J, the junction contained 10 bases not matched to a gene. The CDR3 has 15 residues. Germline V CDR1 and CDR2: SNHLY, FYNNEI.

This clone is a singleton in its sample. The chain carries TRBV5-1 and TRBJ1-1; no definite D call. The CDR3 runs to 17 residues. V lost 4 bases, J lost 0 bases, and 19 bases lay in between. Germline CDR1 is SGHRS and CDR2 is YFSETQ. CDR3 amino acids: CASSPYPGAKMNTEAFF. CDR3 DNA sequence: TGCGCCAGCAGCCCATACCCGGGTGCGAAGATGAACACTGAAGCTTTCTTT.

The chain is built from TRBV6-1 and TRBJ2-2; TRBD2 matches 7 bases. Trimming removed 6 bases from V and 5 bases from J; junction bases left unmatched: 9. The CDR3 contains 15 residues. CDR1 is MNHNS and CDR2 is SASEGT in the germline V gene. Written as DNA, the CDR3 is TGTGCCAGCAGGGGAGGGACCGCTAGAACCGGGGAGCTGTTTTTT. It is translated as CASRGGTARTGELFF.

J is TRBJ1-5 and V is TRBV29-1; weak D call: TRBD1 (5 bases). Per the germline V gene, CDR1 is SQVTM and CDR2 is ANQGSEA. V was cut by 5 bases and J by 0 bases, with 14 bases left in between. This CDR3 contains 15 residues. The CDR3 nucleotides read TGCAGCGTTTCGATTGTGGGGGGTAGCAATCAGCCCCAGCATTTT. Its protein is CSVSIVGGSNQPQHF.

The chain carries TRBV11-2 and TRBJ2-3; TRBD1 might be the D (5 bases). CDR1 is SGHAT and CDR2 is FQNNGV in the germline V gene. This CDR3 has 17 amino acids. V gave up 5 bases and J gave up 0 bases, with 18 bases separating them. The CDR3 loop is CASSPGRWGESTDTQYF. In DNA, the CDR3 is TGTGCCAGCAGCCCGGGTCGTTGGGGCGAAAGCACAGATACGCAGTATTTT. Full variable domain (missing parts from reference TRBV11-2 and TRBJ2-3): EAGVAQSPRYKIIEKRQSVAFWCNPISGHATLYWYQQILGQGPKLLIQFQNNGVVDDSQLPKDRFSAERLKGVDSTLKIQPAKLEDSAVYLCASSPGRWGESTDTQYFGPGTRLTVL.

This chain uses TRBV6-6 with TRBJ1-5; D remains ambiguous. The V end was cut by 7 bases, the J end by 0 bases, with 7 bases between. CDR1 and CDR2 from the germline V gene are MNHNY and SVGAGI (reference sequence). The CDR3 runs to 13 residues. The chain's CDR3 is CASNDNSNQPQHF. The CDR3 region has the DNA TGTGCCAGCAACGACAATAGCAATCAGCCCCAGCATTTT.

The V gene is TRBV18, the J gene TRBJ1-2, with 7 nucleotides matching TRBD1. V shed 0 bases and J 7 bases; nucleotides not matched to a gene: 8. Germline assignment: CDR1 KGHSH and CDR2 LQKENI. The CDR3 is 15 residues long. The CDR3 reads CASSPPEDRASGYTF. The CDR3 region has the DNA TGTGCCAGCTCACCACCGGAAGACAGGGCAAGTGGCTACACCTTC.

This chain connects TRBV15 to TRBJ1-3; the match to TRBD1 covers 7 bases. The J segment lost 3 bases and the V segment lost 3 bases, leaving 5 bases of the junction unmatched. The CDR3 runs 15 residues. Germline V gene sequence: CDR1 LNHNV, CDR2 YYDKDF (reference sequence). CDR3 in DNA: TGTGCCACCAGCAGTGGGTCAGGGGGTGGAAACACCATATATTTT. Protein product: CATSSGSGGGNTIYF.